Listed below are T cell receptor beta chains from one sample, sequenced in a study of CXCR3-negative and CXCR3-positive naive CD8 T cells. TCRdb reprocessed the 5' RACE reads and reports one entry per CDR3 protein, with no DNA. This sample's table has approximately 140,000 distinct CDR3 sequences. Sequencing input: naive CXCR3+ CD8+ T cells from blood. All receptors come from a human donor in good health. Some clones in this sample may be carry-over from other donors' samples. Both conserved end residues are part of each CDR3.

j_call,v_call,cdr3_aa
TRBJ2-1,TRBV11-1,CASSLGTSGGDEQFF
TRBJ1-2,TRBV29-1,CSVVEGSGYTF
TRBJ2-2,TRBV20-1,CSAPSLETGELFF
TRBJ2-7,TRBV14,CASSQQGAHEQYF
TRBJ1-2,TRBV20-1,CSARDTEGATYGYTF
TRBJ2-3,TRBV10-3,CAISDPASTDTQYF
TRBJ2-7,TRBV3-1,CASSQGRGLEQYF
TRBJ2-2,TRBV5-5,CASSLDTNTGELFF
TRBJ1-1,TRBV7-3,CASSLGTGVTEAFF
TRBJ2-2,TRBV6-5,CASSYSRYPGELFF
TRBJ2-7,TRBV7-3,CASSFNRGYEQYF
TRBJ2-7,TRBV19,CASSTRDRGAYEQYF
TRBJ1-2,TRBV10-3,CAISDDDNYGYTF
TRBJ2-7,TRBV29-1,CSVRDDSYEQYF
TRBJ2-1,TRBV15,CATSRSRDRVHDEQFF
TRBJ2-7,TRBV9,CASSVWTSAPEQYF
TRBJ1-2,TRBV19,CASSLDGGDLYGYTF
TRBJ2-1,TRBV10-3,CAIRSGFRDVLYNEQFF
TRBJ1-1,TRBV2,CASSDVTQSRTEAFF
TRBJ2-5,TRBV28,CASRSARLAAAAETQYF
TRBJ2-2,TRBV29-1,CSVESGRFETGELFF
TRBJ2-7,TRBV9,CASSVGSSGIYEQYF
TRBJ2-2,TRBV6-1,CASRVVVDTGELFF
TRBJ2-1,TRBV19,CASTPAGVYEQFF
TRBJ1-2,TRBV9,CASSTGDGRDRYNYGYTF
TRBJ2-7,TRBV12-3/TRBV12-4,CASSLAGMEQYF
TRBJ1-2,TRBV12-3/TRBV12-4,CASSSTGGDGYTF
TRBJ1-1,TRBV5-6,CASRDSVWSTEAFF
TRBJ2-1,TRBV5-6,CASSPGAGGLGNEQFF
TRBJ2-7,TRBV28,CASRSGGPIYEQYF
TRBJ1-5,TRBV25-1,CASSESGTGGQPQHF
TRBJ2-3,TRBV12-3/TRBV12-4,CASSSGLGRSSDTQYF
TRBJ2-7,TRBV7-2,CASSSAPYGGGAAYEQYF
TRBJ2-7,TRBV27,CASSFTDSYEQYF
TRBJ2-1,TRBV12-3/TRBV12-4,CASTWTGTGWHNEQFF
TRBJ2-2,TRBV5-6,CASSRNPLGGSFSDTGELFF
TRBJ2-7,TRBV9,CASSPHPSDTGGIAEQYF
TRBJ2-7,TRBV6-5,CASIGDNSYEQYF
TRBJ2-1,TRBV7-9,CASSLPGLAGVTEQFF
TRBJ1-1,TRBV29-1,CSGVTGGRSEAFF
TRBJ1-1,TRBV12-3/TRBV12-4,CASSLPGAGVEAFF
TRBJ2-2,TRBV12-3/TRBV12-4,CASENSGTGELFF
TRBJ1-1,TRBV9,CASSVVGGNTEAFF
TRBJ2-1,TRBV29-1,CSVEGGVEGRPSGEQFF
TRBJ1-2,TRBV29-1,CSVEPPEGFHLGYTF
TRBJ2-1,TRBV6-4,CASSDVGGGGNEQFF
TRBJ2-5,TRBV29-1,CSARLADLETPYF
TRBJ2-7,TRBV29-1,CSGGQSTYEQYF
TRBJ2-7,TRBV9,CASSVGQGTYEQYF
TRBJ1-2,TRBV2,CASRTTDGYTF
TRBJ2-7,TRBV19,CATRTGAEEQYF